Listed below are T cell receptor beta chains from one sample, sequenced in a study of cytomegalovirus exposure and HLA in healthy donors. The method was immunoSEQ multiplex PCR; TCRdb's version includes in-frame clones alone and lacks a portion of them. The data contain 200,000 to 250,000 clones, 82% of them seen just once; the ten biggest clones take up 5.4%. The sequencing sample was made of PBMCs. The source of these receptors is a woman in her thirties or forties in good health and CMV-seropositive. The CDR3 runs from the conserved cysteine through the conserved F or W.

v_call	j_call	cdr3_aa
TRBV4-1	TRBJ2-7	CASSQERKDRDQHEQYF
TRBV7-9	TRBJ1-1	CASSLSGVEAFF
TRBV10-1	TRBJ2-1	CASSDLVRGHEQFF
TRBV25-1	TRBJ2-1	CASSVPGLALGNEQFF
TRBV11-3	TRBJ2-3	CASSPTGGTDTQYF
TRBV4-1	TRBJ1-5	CASSQEGTGGLQPQHF
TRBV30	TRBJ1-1	CAWTRQGSTEAFF
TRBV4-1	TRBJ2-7	CASSFREAVYEQYF
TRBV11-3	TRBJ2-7	CASSAGQRYEQYF
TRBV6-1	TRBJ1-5	CASRARPEGPQHF
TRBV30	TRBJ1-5	CAWSAGTALNQPQHF
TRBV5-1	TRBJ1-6	CASSLAGIYNSPLHF
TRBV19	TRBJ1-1	CASSPQGAGSTEAFF
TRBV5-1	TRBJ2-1	CASSPGGDLTYNEQFF
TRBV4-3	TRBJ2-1	CASSQESYNNEQFF
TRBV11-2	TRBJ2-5	CASSWGGGSETQYF
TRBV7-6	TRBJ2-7	CASSPETSSYEQYF
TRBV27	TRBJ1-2	CASSLGQGSAGYTF
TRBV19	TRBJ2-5	CASSTPGLEETQYF
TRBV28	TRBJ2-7	CASTDQQGSHEQYF
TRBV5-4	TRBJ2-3	CASSDALREWTGASTDTQYF
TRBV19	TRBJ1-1	CASTSIEGTGRAFF
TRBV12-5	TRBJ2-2	CASALAGAGELFF
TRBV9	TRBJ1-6	CASSVGRGAWSPLHF
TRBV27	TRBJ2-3	CASSFLAGMTDTQYF
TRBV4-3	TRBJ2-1	CASSQDGGTSGRVYNEQFF
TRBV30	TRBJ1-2	CAWNPGLALGYTF
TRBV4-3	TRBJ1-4	CASSQAGTSLANEKLFF
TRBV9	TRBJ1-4	CASSVRTGREEKLFF